This TCR beta chain was retrieved from a study of OX40 agonist ivuxolimab in advanced cancers. Study findings and constraints: There were also nonresponders showing low normalized T-cell clonal expansion.

Trimming removed 5 bases at V and 2 bases at J, with 19 bases between. The germline V gene encodes CDR1 SEHNR and CDR2 FQNEAQ (reference sequence). The CDR3 extends over 16 amino acids. The assay was immunoSEQ multiplex PCR, and TCRdb's table has in-frame clones only and misses some. Among 65,000 to 95,000 clones, around 87% were seen once, and the ten largest hold 5.5% to 8%. About this clone itself: Antigen: not known.

The source was CD4+ or CD8+ T cells sorted from blood, collected in a trial of the OX40 agonist ivuxolimab. The TCR comes from an adult with an advanced solid tumor such as melanoma, head and neck, liver or kidney cancer. This chain links TRBV7-9 with TRBJ2-7, with D perhaps being TRBD1 or TRBD2 (5 bases each). CDR3 loop: CASSPWVGTSTYEQYF. In nucleotides, the CDR3 is TGTGCCAGCAGCCCGTGGGTCGGGACCTCTACCTACGAGCAGTACTTC.